These T cell receptor beta chains were read from a single sample in a study of radiotherapy plus CTLA-4 blockade in lung cancer. Sequencing was performed with immunoSEQ multiplex PCR; in TCRdb, only in-frame clones are kept and a portion is missing. The table records around 70,000 clones, around four fifths of them present only once. Sequences were derived from peripheral blood, sampled from a patient treated with radiotherapy plus ipilimumab. The receptor set was obtained from a human donor with non-small cell lung cancer who had a partial response to radiotherapy plus ipilimumab. Both conserved end residues are trimmed from each CDR3. Fields, in order: J gene, V gene, CDR3 protein.

>TRBJ2-2|TRBV7-3
ASSLIRGNTGELF
>TRBJ2-7|TRBV6-5
ASSYSSSGSYYEQY
>TRBJ2-2|TRBV28
ALGRRELTGELF
>TRBJ1-2|TRBV28
ASRIGTGVNYGYT
>TRBJ2-7|TRBV19
ASSIGTGSYEQY
>TRBJ2-1|TRBV7-2
ASSLPGLTYNEQF
>TRBJ2-6|TRBV5-1
AGSVDSPGANVLT
>TRBJ2-2|TRBV19
ASSTGLAGTTNTGELF
>TRBJ2-3|TRBV7-2
ASSLVASGLASSTDTQY
>TRBJ2-7|TRBV7-9
ASSLAGGLALHEQY
>TRBJ1-4|TRBV4-2
ASGRLGGLGNEKLF
>TRBJ1-3|TRBV7-9
ASSFQSGPGNTIY
>TRBJ2-7|TRBV30
AWTPRGLYEQY
>TRBJ1-2|TRBV6-1
AAADQINYGYT
>TRBJ2-3|TRBV30
AWSTGSTDTQY
>TRBJ2-7|TRBV2
AGKQGPPSYEQY
>TRBJ2-1|TRBV27
ASSSPFAGSSYNEQF
>TRBJ2-2|TRBV28
ASSLARAGTGELF
>TRBJ2-3|TRBV7-9
ASSSIAGSSTDTQY
>TRBJ1-4|TRBV28
ASSTGGRKANEKLF